These 13 T cell receptor beta chains came from one sample sequenced in a study of monozygotic twins with inflammatory bowel disease. TCRdb reanalyzed the 5' RACE reads and collapses them to one entry per CDR3 protein, without DNA. This table lists over 100,000 distinct CDR3 sequences. Sequenced input: blood. The receptors derive from a human donor with ulcerative colitis or Crohn's disease, or a healthy co-twin of an affected twin (not recorded which).

The V gene is TRBV24-1, the J gene TRBJ2-1; no DNA is available, so the TRBD2 call from TCRdb remains unchecked. The CDR3 has 18 amino acids. Per germline, CDR1 KGHDR and CDR2 SFDVKD. CDR3 residues: CATSGGGLAASSYNEQFF.

The CDR3 loop is CASSPRGTGGDNQPQHF. This chain connects TRBV27 to TRBJ1-5; absent DNA, TCRdb's TRBD1 call cannot be checked. The CDR3 contains 17 residues. Germline CDR1 reads MNHEY; CDR2 reads SMNVEV (reference sequence).

The chain recombines TRBV18 with TRBJ2-7; TCRdb reports TRBD1, a call that lacks DNA to check it against. The CDR3 has 16 amino acids. Germline V gene sequence: CDR1 KGHSH, CDR2 LQKENI. The CDR3 region is CASSPSIGGTGYEQYF.

The chain has TRBV4-1 and TRBJ2-5; TCRdb names TRBD1, which stays unverified in the absence of DNA. Germline assignment: CDR1 MGHRA and CDR2 YSYEKL. The CDR3 loop spans 20 amino acids. The chain's CDR3 is CASSRLRTGQRLRAQETQYF.

The genes are TRBV5-1 and TRBJ2-5; the TCRdb call, TRBD1, lacks DNA for checking. The CDR3 contains 17 residues. The germline V gene has CDR1 SGHRS and CDR2 YFSETQ. The CDR3 loop is CASNLKWTGWDEKTQYF.

The chain combines TRBV20-1 with TRBJ1-1. The V gene's germline CDR1 is DFQATT and CDR2 SNEGSKA (reference sequence). This CDR3 contains 13 residues. CDR3: CSASSPGNTEAFF.

The V gene is TRBV20-1, the J gene TRBJ2-7. The CDR3 extends over 14 amino acids. Germline lookup yields CDR1 DFQATT and CDR2 SNEGSKA (reference sequence). The CDR3 spells CSARDWGSGYEQYF.

The rearrangement links TRBV7-9 to TRBJ1-3; absent DNA, TCRdb's TRBD1 call cannot be checked. CDR3 size: 14 residues. Germline CDR1 and CDR2: SEHNR and FQNEAQ (reference sequence). The CDR3 loop is CASSPLKAGNTIYF.

This chain connects TRBV10-3 to TRBJ2-6; as DNA is missing, the TRBD1 call by TCRdb cannot be tested. The CDR3 length is 17 residues. Germline values: CDR1 ENHRY, CDR2 SYGVKD. CDR3 sequence reads: CAISRDRGSAGANVLTF.

V is TRBV4-2 and J is TRBJ2-7. This CDR3 spans 12 amino acids. From germline, CDR1 is LGHNA and CDR2 YNFKEQ. The CDR3 here is CASNSWGSEQYF.

This sequence joins TRBV19 and TRBJ2-7; checking the TCRdb D call of TRBD1 is not possible without DNA. CDR1 LNHDA and CDR2 SQIVND come from the germline V gene (reference sequence). The CDR3 runs to 14 residues. CDR3 sequence reads: CASSIVGGSYEQYF.

The V and J genes are TRBV12-3 or TRBV12-4 and TRBJ1-1. This CDR3 comprises 13 residues. The CDR3: CASSLRGITEAFF.

This sequence joins TRBV29-1 and TRBJ1-1; TCRdb picks TRBD1, but there is no DNA to check that call. The germline gives CDR1 SQVTM, CDR2 ANQGSEA. This CDR3 region has 12 residues. The CDR3 region is CSVDWGSTEAFF.